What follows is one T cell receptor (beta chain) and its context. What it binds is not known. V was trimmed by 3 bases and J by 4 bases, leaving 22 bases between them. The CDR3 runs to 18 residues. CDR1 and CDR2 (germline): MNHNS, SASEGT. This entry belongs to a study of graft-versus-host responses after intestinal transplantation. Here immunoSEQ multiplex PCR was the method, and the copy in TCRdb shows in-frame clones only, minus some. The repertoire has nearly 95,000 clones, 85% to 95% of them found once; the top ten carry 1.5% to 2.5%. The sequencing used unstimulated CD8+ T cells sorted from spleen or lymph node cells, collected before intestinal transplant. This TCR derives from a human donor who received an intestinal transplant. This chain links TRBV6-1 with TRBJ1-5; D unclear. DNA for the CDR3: TGTGCCAGCAGTGACCCAGACGGGTGGGCGGGCGGGAATCAGCCCCAGCATTTT. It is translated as CASSDPDGWAGGNQPQHF.